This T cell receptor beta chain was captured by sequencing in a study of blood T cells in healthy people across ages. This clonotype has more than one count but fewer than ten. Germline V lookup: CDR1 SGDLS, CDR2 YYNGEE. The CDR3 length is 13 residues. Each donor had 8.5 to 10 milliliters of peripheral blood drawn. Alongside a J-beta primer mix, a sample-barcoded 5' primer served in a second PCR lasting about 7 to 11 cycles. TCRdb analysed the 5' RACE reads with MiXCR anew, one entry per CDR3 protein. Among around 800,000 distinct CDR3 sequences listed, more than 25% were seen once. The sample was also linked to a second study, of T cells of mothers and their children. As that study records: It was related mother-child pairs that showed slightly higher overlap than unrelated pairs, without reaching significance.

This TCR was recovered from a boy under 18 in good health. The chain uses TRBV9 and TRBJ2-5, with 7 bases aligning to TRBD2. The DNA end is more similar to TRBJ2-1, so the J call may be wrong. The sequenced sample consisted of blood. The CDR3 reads CASSAGGPNEQFF. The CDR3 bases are TGTGCCAGCAGCGCGGGGGGACCGAATGAGCAGTTCTTC.